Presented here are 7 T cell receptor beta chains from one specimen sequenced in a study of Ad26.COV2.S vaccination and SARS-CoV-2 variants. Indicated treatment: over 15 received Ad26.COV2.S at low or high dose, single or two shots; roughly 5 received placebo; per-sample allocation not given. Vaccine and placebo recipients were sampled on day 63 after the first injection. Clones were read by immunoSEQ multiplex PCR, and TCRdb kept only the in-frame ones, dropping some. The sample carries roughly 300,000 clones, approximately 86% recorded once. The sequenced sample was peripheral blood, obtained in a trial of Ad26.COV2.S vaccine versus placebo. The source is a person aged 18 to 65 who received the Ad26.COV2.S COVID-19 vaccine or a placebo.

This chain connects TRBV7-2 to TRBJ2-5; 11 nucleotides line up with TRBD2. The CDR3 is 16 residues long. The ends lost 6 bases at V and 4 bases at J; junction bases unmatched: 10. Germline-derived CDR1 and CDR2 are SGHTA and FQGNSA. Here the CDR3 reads CASRSIAGGLTETQYF. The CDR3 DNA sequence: TGTGCCAGCAGATCAATAGCGGGAGGGCTCACAGAGACCCAGTACTTC. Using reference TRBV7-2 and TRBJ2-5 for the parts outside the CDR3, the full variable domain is GAGVSQSPSNKVTEKGKDVELRCDPISGHTALYWYRQSLGQGLEFLIYFQGNSAPDKSGLPSDRFSAERTGGSVSTLTIQRTQQEDSAVYLCASRSIAGGLTETQYFGPGTRLLVL.

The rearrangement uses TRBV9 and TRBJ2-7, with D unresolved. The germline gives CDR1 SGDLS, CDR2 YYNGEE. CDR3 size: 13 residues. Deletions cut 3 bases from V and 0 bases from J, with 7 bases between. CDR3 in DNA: TGTGCCAGCAGCGGCCCAGTCTCCTACGAGCAGTACTTC. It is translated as CASSGPVSYEQYF.

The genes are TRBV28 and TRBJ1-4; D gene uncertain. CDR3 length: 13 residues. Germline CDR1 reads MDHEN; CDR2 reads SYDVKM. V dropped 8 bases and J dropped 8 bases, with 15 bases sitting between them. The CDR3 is CASRSSSGEKLFF. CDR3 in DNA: TGTGCCAGCCGCAGCTCTTCCGGGGAAAAACTGTTTTTT. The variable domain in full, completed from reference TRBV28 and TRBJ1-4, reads DVKVTQSSRYLVKRTGEKVFLECVQDMDHENMFWYRQDPGLGLRLIYFSYDVKMKEKGDIPEGYSVSREKKERFSLILESASTNQTSMYLCASRSSSGEKLFFGSGTQLSVL.

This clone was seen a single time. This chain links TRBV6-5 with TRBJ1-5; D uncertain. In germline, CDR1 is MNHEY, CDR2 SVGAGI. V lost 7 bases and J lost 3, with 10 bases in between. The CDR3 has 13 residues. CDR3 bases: TGTGCCAGCACCCCGGGTCTCAATCAGCCCCAGCATTTT. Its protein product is CASTPGLNQPQHF.

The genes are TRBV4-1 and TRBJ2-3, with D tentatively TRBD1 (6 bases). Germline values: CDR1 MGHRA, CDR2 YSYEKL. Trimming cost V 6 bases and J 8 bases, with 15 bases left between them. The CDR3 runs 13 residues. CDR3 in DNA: TGCGCCAGCAGTCCGACAGGAGGAGGTACGCAGTATTTT. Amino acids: CASSPTGGGTQYF.

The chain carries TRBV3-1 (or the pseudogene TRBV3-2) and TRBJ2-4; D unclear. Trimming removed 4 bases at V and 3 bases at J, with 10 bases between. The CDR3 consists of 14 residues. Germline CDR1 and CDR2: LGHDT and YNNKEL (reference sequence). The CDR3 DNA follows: TGTGCCAGCAGCCCGAAGGGCGGCAAAAACATTCAGTACTTC. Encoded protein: CASSPKGGKNIQYF.

This chain's CDR3 is CASSFPDRVDEAFF. CDR3 nucleotide sequence: TGCGCCAGCAGCTTTCCGGACAGGGTTGATGAAGCTTTCTTT. The chain couples TRBV5-1 to TRBJ1-1; 8 positions agree with TRBD1. CDR3 length equals 14 residues. Losses at the gene ends were 2 bases for V and 7 bases for J; bases not matched to a gene: 7. CDR1 and CDR2 (germline): SGHRS, YFSETQ.